The 26 T cell receptor beta chains given below trace back to one sample, sequenced in a study of T cells after yellow fever vaccination. Each CDR3 protein gets one entry after TCRdb re-called the 5' RACE reads with MiXCR. Of more than 300,000 distinct CDR3 sequences listed, about 10% were seen once; the top ten hold over 3%. Sequencing was performed on CD4+ T cells sorted from PBMCs, taken 45 days after the yellow fever booster vaccination. The origin of the receptors is a man aged 18 to 35 who received the YFV17D yellow fever vaccine.

V and J are TRBV7-9 and TRBJ2-1; 10 bases match TRBD2. Germline V lookup: CDR1 SEHNR, CDR2 FQNEAQ (reference sequence). The CDR3 consists of 17 residues. J gave up 7 bases and V 1 base, and 10 bases lay outside the gene matches. This CDR3 is CASSLVRSGGPRNEQFF. The CDR3 nucleotides are TGTGCCAGCAGCTTAGTGCGTAGCGGGGGGCCGAGGAATGAGCAGTTCTTC. Full variable domain (missing parts from reference TRBV7-9 and TRBJ2-1): DTGVSQNPRHKITKRGQNVTFRCDPISEHNRLYWYRQTLGQGPEFLTYFQNEAQLEKSRLLSDRFSAERPKGSFSTLEIQRTEQGDSAMYLCASSLVRSGGPRNEQFFGPGTRLTVL.

The gene calls are TRBV20-1 and TRBJ2-3; D unresolved. The CDR3 totals 12 residues. The germline V and J ends were trimmed by 7 bases and 6 bases, with 14 bases remaining between them. Germline V lookup: CDR1 DFQATT, CDR2 SNEGSKA (reference sequence). The CDR3 DNA follows: TGCAGTGTTCTACAAGGGTTGGATACGCAGTATTTT. Its protein product is CSVLQGLDTQYF.

The chain is built from TRBV28 and TRBJ1-5; D remains unclear. The V and J ends lost 6 bases and 10 bases respectively, with 25 bases between them. The CDR3 extends over 16 amino acids. Germline loops: CDR1 MDHEN, CDR2 SYDVKM. The DNA for the CDR3 is TGTGCCAGCAGATCCACGACGGCCTTCGGGGTTAGTCCCCAGCATTTT. Translation gives CASRSTTAFGVSPQHF.

This chain's CDR3 is CASSQAGQGLGYTF. For the CDR3, the DNA is TGTGCCAGCAGCCAAGCCGGACAGGGGTTGGGCTACACCTTC. This chain joins TRBV3-1 and TRBJ1-2; 9 bases fit TRBD1. The CDR3 runs to 14 residues. CDR1 LGHDT and CDR2 YNNKEL come from the germline V gene (reference sequence). Trimming at V came to 1 base and at J to 8 bases, leaving 5 bases not matched to a gene.

The chain has TRBV5-5 and TRBJ2-5; perhaps TRBD1 as D (5 bases). Germline V CDR1 and CDR2: SGHKS, YYEKEE (reference sequence). The V gene lost 1 base and the J gene lost 2 bases, with 9 bases spanning the gap. CDR3 size: 14 residues. For the CDR3, the DNA is TGTGCCAGCAGCTTGACGACAGTTCAAGAGACCCAGTACTTC. This encodes CASSLTTVQETQYF.

This clonotype has just a few counts. CDR3 protein: CASSSFKAGHLEKLFF. Written as DNA, the CDR3 is TGTGCCAGCAGCAGTTTTAAAGCGGGACACCTTGAAAAACTGTTTTTT. The chain carries TRBV7-9 and TRBJ1-4; tentative D call: TRBD1 (6 bases). The V gene lost 5 bases and the J gene lost 7 bases, with 20 bases spanning the gap. Germline loops: CDR1 SEHNR, CDR2 FQNEAQ (reference sequence). The CDR3 length is 16 residues.

This clonotype was seen at least ten times. One end of the junction is discordant with germline, which a read error may explain. The chain is built from TRBV7-7 and TRBJ2-1, with TRBD2 identical over 7 bases. CDR1 and CDR2 (germline): SSHAT, FNYEAQ (reference sequence). This CDR3 comprises 16 residues. CDR3 residues: CASSARVLGGENEQFF. The CDR3 bases are TGTGCTAGCAGCGCTAGGGTTCTGGGAGGGGAGAATGAGCAGTTCTTC.

This clonotype has only a few counts. This sequence joins TRBV9 and TRBJ1-2, with D uncertain. The CDR3 has 13 residues. Germline V gene lookup returns CDR1 SGDLS and CDR2 YYNGEE. V was shortened by 4 bases and J by 1 base, with 8 bases between the two germline ends. This CDR3 is CASSPDDNYGYTF. The CDR3 coding sequence is TGTGCCAGCAGCCCAGACGATAACTATGGCTACACCTTC.

This clonotype was observed a handful of times. The chain has TRBV5-4 and TRBJ2-3; TRBD2 matches at 8 bases. Germline V CDR1 and CDR2: SGHNT, YYREEE (reference sequence). The CDR3 runs 14 residues. V lost 7 bases and J lost 0; bases outside the gene matches: 4. CDR3 DNA sequence: TGTGCCAGCCGACTAGCGCCTAGCACAGATACGCAGTATTTT. Translation gives CASRLAPSTDTQYF.

The V call is TRBV20-1, the J call TRBJ2-5; 16 bases match TRBD2. This CDR3 is built from 15 residues. The germline V gene has CDR1 DFQATT and CDR2 SNEGSKA (reference sequence). Trimming at V came to 5 bases and at J to 5 bases, leaving 5 bases not matched to a gene. The DNA of the CDR3 is TGCAGTGCTCCGGGACTAGCGGGGGGGCAGGAGACCCAGTACTTC. This gives the protein CSAPGLAGGQETQYF.

The chain carries TRBV12-3 or TRBV12-4 and TRBJ1-2; 7 bases fit TRBD1. The trim removed 5 bases at V and 4 bases at J, leaving 4 bases unmatched. The CDR3 has 13 residues. CDR3 amino acids: CASSRQGIYGYTF. The CDR3 DNA sequence: TGTGCCAGCAGTCGACAGGGAATCTATGGCTACACCTTC.

This clonotype has more than one count but fewer than ten. V usage is TRBV20-1 and J usage is TRBJ1-2; D may be TRBD1 (5 bases). Trimming took 5 bases from V and 1 from J, leaving 14 bases between them. The length of the CDR3 is 14 residues. From germline, CDR1 is DFQATT and CDR2 SNEGSKA (reference sequence). The CDR3 spells CSAPWTLYNYGYTF. In DNA form, the CDR3 reads TGCAGTGCTCCTTGGACACTCTATAACTATGGCTACACCTTC.

This clonotype came up a few times. This sequence joins TRBV11-2 and TRBJ2-1; D unresolved. Looked up from germline, CDR1 is SGHAT and CDR2 is FQNNGV. CDR3 size: 15 residues. Trimming removed 2 bases at V and 2 bases at J, with 10 bases between. Written as DNA, the CDR3 is TGTGCCAGCAGCTTATCTACAGAACCCTACAATGAGCAGTTCTTC. Its protein is CASSLSTEPYNEQFF.

This clonotype was seen a handful of times. V gene TRBV7-2 combines with J gene TRBJ2-7, with D maybe TRBD1 (5 bases). The CDR3 consists of 16 residues. Trimming left V 1 base short and J 2 bases short, with 15 bases between. Germline CDR1 reads SGHTA; CDR2 reads FQGNSA. The CDR3 DNA sequence: TGTGCCAGCAGCTTAGTAGCCAGGGCAACGGCCTACGAGCAGTACTTC. Its translation is CASSLVARATAYEQYF.

This clonotype was counted between two and nine times. The chain recombines TRBV20-1 with TRBJ2-2; D call uncertain. CDR1 is DFQATT and CDR2 is SNEGSKA in the germline V gene (reference sequence). The germline V and J ends were trimmed by 1 base and 3 bases, with 6 bases remaining between them. CDR3 length equals 13 residues. The CDR3 spells CSARATDTGELFF. The CDR3 DNA reads as TGCAGTGCTAGAGCGACTGACACCGGGGAGCTGTTTTTT.

Ten or more counts support this clonotype. The chain combines TRBV7-9 with TRBJ2-5; D is tentatively TRBD1 or TRBD2 (6 bases each). The V end lost 7 bases, the J end lost 1 base, and 10 bases lay between the germline ends. The CDR3 totals 13 residues. CDR1 is SEHNR and CDR2 is FQNEAQ in the germline V gene (reference sequence). Here the CDR3 reads CASTSGAQETQYF. In nucleotides, the CDR3 is TGTGCCAGCACGTCGGGGGCCCAAGAGACCCAGTACTTC.

This clonotype came up a few times. This sequence joins TRBV21-1 and TRBJ2-7. TRBV21-1 is a recognized pseudogene. This CDR3 has 15 amino acids. This CDR3 is CASSKGAVSSYEQYV. The CDR3 DNA sequence: TGTGCCAGCAGCAAAGGGGCAGTGAGCTCCTACGAGCAGTACGTC.

This clonotype occurred a few times. This chain links TRBV7-9 with TRBJ1-3; D uncertain. Germline-derived CDR1 and CDR2 are SEHNR and FQNEAQ (reference sequence). This CDR3 is 15 amino acids long. V shed 5 bases and J shed 0 bases, with 11 bases lying between them. CDR3 sequence (DNA): TGTGCCAGCAGCCTAGACGGTTTCTCTGGAAACACCATATATTTT. Its translation is CASSLDGFSGNTIYF.

This clonotype has just a few counts. The CDR3 region has the DNA TGTGCCAGCAGCTTTTGGACAGGCACAGATACGCAGTATTTT. Its translation is CASSFWTGTDTQYF. The gene calls are TRBV7-9 and TRBJ2-3, with a weak D call TRBD1 (6 bases). The V gene's germline CDR1 is SEHNR and CDR2 FQNEAQ (reference sequence). The CDR3 spans 14 residues. V lost 3 bases and J 1 base, leaving 8 bases between the germline ends.

This clonotype came up many times. V gene TRBV11-2 combines with J gene TRBJ2-7, with 9 positions matching TRBD1. CDR1 and CDR2 from the germline V gene are SGHAT and FQNNGV. J lost 5 bases, V lost 5 bases, and 13 bases had no gene match. This CDR3 contains 16 residues. CDR3 bases: TGTGCCAGCAGCCTAATTCCGGGACAGGGAACCCACGAGCAGTACTTC. As protein: CASSLIPGQGTHEQYF.

The rearrangement joins TRBV7-3 to TRBJ2-3, with D hard to call. V was trimmed by 1 base and J by 5 bases, leaving 13 bases between them. CDR3 length equals 15 residues. Germline CDR1 SGHTA, CDR2 FQGTGA. CDR3 sequence: CASSLNHGIGDTQYF. CDR3 sequence (DNA): TGTGCCAGCAGCTTAAATCACGGAATAGGAGATACGCAGTATTTT.

This clonotype was detected a few times. The V and J genes are TRBV7-9 and TRBJ2-1; 7 bases align to TRBD2. There are 16 residues in the CDR3. V trimming: 1 base; J trimming: 4 bases; junction bases outside the gene matches: 7. Germline lookup yields CDR1 SEHNR and CDR2 FQNEAQ (reference sequence). The DNA for the CDR3 is TGTGCCAGCAGCTTAGGGGACGGCGGGAGTTACAATGAGCAGTTCTTC. This codes for CASSLGDGGSYNEQFF.

This clonotype was seen a handful of times. J is TRBJ1-2 and V is TRBV20-1; TRBD1 is a possible D gene (6 bases). The CDR3 contains 13 residues. Germline V gives CDR1 DFQATT, CDR2 SNEGSKA (reference sequence). Trimming shortened V by 3 bases and J by 5 bases, and 13 bases separated the two germline ends. CDR3 sequence: CSASKGVGYGYTF. CDR3 coding DNA: TGCAGTGCTAGTAAGGGGGTTGGGTATGGCTACACCTTC.

This clonotype has a count of ten or more. This CDR3 reads CSVVSAGYEQYF. For the CDR3, the DNA is TGCAGCGTTGTGTCGGCCGGCTACGAGCAGTACTTC. The gene calls are TRBV29-1 and TRBJ2-7, with no clear D. V was pared by 4 bases and J by 3 bases, with 10 bases between. CDR1 and CDR2 (germline): SQVTM, ANQGSEA. There are 12 residues in the CDR3.

This clonotype was recorded a few times. The chain has TRBV5-4 and TRBJ2-3; D gene uncertain. V was clipped by 2 bases and J by 0 bases, with 7 bases between them. The CDR3 is 14 residues long. Per germline, CDR1 SGHNT and CDR2 YYREEE (reference sequence). The CDR3 protein is CASSFELSTDTQYF. CDR3 bases: TGTGCCAGCAGCTTCGAGTTAAGCACAGATACGCAGTATTTT.

The V gene is TRBV23-1, the J gene TRBJ2-5; perhaps TRBD1 as D (6 bases). TRBV23-1 is classed as an ORF, of uncertain function. The V gene lost 0 bases and the J gene lost 3 bases, with 11 bases spanning the gap. This CDR3 region has 15 residues. CDR3 coding DNA: TGCGCCAGCAGTCAATCGATGAGGACAGAAGAGACCCAGTACTTC. It codes for CASSQSMRTEETQYF.